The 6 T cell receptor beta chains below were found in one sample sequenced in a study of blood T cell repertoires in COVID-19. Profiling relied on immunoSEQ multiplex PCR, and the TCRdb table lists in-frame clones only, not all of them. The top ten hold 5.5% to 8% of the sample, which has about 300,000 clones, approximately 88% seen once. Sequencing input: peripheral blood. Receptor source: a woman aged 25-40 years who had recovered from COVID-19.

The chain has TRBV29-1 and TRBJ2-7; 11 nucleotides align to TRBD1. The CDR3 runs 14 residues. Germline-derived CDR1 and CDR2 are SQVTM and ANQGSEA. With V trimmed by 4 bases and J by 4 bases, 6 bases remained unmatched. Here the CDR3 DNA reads TGCAGCGTTGGTTTAGGGACAGGGGGATACGAGCAGTACTTC. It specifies CSVGLGTGGYEQYF.

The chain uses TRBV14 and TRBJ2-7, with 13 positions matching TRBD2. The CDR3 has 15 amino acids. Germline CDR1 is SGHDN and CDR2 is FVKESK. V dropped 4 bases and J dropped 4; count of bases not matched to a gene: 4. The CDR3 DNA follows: TGTGCCAGCAGCCGACGGACTAGCGGGGGTTACGAGCAGTACTTC. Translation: CASSRRTSGGYEQYF. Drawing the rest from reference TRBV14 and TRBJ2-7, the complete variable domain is EAGVTQFPSHSVIEKGQTVTLRCDPISGHDNLYWYRRVMGKEIKFLLHFVKESKQDESGMPNNRFLAERTGGTYSTLKVQPAELEDSGVYFCASSRRTSGGYEQYFGPGTRLTVT.

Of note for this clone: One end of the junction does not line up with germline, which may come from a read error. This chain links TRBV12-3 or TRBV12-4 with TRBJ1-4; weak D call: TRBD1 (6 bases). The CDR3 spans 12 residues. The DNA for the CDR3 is TGTGCCAGTACAGGGACTAGTGAAAAACTGTTTTTT. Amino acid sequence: CASTGTSEKLFF.

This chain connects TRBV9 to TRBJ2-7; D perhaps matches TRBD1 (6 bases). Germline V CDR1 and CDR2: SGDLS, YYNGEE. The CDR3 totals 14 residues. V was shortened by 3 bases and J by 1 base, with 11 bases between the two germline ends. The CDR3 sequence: CASSGQGTSYEQYF. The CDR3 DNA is TGTGCCAGCAGCGGGCAGGGGACGTCCTACGAGCAGTACTTC.

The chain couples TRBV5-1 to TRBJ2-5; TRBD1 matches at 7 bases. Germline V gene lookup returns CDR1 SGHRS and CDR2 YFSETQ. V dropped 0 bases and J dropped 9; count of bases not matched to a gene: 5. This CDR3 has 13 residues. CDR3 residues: CASSLGGQSPQYF. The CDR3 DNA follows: TGCGCCAGCAGCTTGGGGGGACAGTCGCCCCAGTACTTC.

The CDR3 is CAISELTPLAGTDTQYF. DNA for the CDR3: TGTGCCATCAGTGAGTTGACCCCACTGGCGGGCACAGATACGCAGTATTTT. The V call is TRBV10-3, the J call TRBJ2-3; D is unclear. Trimming took off 1 base at V and 1 base at J, with 15 bases between the two ends. Germline V lookup: CDR1 ENHRY, CDR2 SYGVKD. There are 17 residues in the CDR3.